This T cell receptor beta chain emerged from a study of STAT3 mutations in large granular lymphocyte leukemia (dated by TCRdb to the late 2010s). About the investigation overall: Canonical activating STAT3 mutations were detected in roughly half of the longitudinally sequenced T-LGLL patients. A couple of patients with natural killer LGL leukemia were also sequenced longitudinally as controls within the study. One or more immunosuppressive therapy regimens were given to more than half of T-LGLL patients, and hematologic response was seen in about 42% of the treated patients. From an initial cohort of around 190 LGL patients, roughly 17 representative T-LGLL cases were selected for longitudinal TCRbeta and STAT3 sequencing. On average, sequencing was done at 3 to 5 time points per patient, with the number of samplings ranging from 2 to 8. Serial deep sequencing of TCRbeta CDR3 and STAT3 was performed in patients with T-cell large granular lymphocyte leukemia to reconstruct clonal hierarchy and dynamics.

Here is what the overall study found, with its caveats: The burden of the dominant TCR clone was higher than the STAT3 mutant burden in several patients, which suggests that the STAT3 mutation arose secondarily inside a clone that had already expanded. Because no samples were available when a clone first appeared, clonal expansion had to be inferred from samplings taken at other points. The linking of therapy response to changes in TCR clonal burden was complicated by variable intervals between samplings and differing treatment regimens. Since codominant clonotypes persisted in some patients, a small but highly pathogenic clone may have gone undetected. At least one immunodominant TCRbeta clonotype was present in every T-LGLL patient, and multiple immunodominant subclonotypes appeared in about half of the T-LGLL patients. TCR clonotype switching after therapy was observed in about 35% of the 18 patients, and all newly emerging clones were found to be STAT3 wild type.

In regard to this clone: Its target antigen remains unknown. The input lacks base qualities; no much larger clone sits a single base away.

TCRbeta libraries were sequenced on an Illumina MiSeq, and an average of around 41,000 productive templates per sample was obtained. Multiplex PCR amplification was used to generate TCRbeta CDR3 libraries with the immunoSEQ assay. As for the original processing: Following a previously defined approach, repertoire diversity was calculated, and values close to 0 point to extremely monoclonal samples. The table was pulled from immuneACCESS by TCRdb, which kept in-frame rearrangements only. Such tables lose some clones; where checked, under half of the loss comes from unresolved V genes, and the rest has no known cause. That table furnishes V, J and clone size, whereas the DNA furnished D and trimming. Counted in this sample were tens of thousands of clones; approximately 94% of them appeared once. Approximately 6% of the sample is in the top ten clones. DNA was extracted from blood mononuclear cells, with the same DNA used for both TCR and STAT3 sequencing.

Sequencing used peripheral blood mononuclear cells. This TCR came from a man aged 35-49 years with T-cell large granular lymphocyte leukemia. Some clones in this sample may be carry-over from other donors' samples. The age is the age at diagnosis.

The DNA reads as follows: TGTGCCAGCAGATTACTAGCGGGGGGAATGGATCGGCAGTACTTC. It translates to CASRLLAGGMDRQYF. This receptor chain uses TRBV6-1 and TRBJ2-7; 12 bases in the middle match TRBD2. V has 6 bases trimmed and J has 9 bases trimmed; junction bases matching no gene number 12. The CDR3 measures 15 amino acids from cysteine to phenylalanine. Only the CDR3 region is kept as DNA, spanning 45 bases read in frame from base 1. Taken from the germline V gene, the CDR1 and CDR2 loops are MNHNS and SASEGT.